A selection of T cell receptor beta chains follows, all from one sample in a study of T cells after yellow fever vaccination. TCRdb recomputed calls from the 5' RACE reads with MiXCR, one row per CDR3 protein. Of some 260,000 distinct CDR3 sequences in the sample, about 5.2% were seen once. Sample: CD4+ T cells sorted from PBMCs, taken on the day of the yellow fever booster vaccination. All receptors derive from a man between 18 and 29 years old who received the YFV17D yellow fever vaccine. The CDR3 runs from the conserved cysteine through the conserved F or W. Each record gives: D gene, V gene, clone size, CDR3 length, J gene, CDR3 protein, CDR3 DNA. The D gene is left open where the match is weak. Not every row has a clone size; where given, it reads once, few, many or a size class.

>-|TRBV6-5|-|15|TRBJ2-2
CASGELTLYTGELFF
TGTGCCAGCGGAGAGTTGACATTATACACCGGGGAGCTGTTTTTT
>TRBD2|TRBV7-2|few|14|TRBJ2-3
CASSPPGLRDTQYF
TGTGCCAGCAGCCCCCCGGGACTACGAGATACGCAGTATTTT
>-|TRBV5-1|many|14|TRBJ1-2
CASSLESTNYGYTF
TGCGCCAGCAGCTTGGAGTCGACGAACTATGGCTACACCTTC
>TRBD2|TRBV5-1|many|12|TRBJ2-3
CASRAGTDTQYF
TGCGCCAGCAGAGCGGGGACCGATACGCAGTATTTT
>-|TRBV11-2|many|13|TRBJ1-5
CASSPGIYQPQHF
TGTGCCAGCAGCCCAGGGATCTATCAGCCCCAGCATTTT
>-|TRBV7-9|-|15|TRBJ1-3
CASSLGGYSGNTIYF
TGTGCCAGCAGCTTAGGAGGCTACTCTGGAAACACCATATATTTT
>-|TRBV18|few|12|TRBJ1-6
CASQENNSPLHF
TGTGCCAGTCAGGAAAACAATTCACCCCTCCACTTT
>-|TRBV12-3/TRBV12-4|few|15|TRBJ1-1
CASSLATRSELEAFF
TGTGCCAGCAGTTTAGCGACCCGGAGCGAACTTGAAGCTTTCTTT
>-|TRBV18|-|14|TRBJ1-1
CASSPRTEHTEAFF
TGTGCCAGCTCACCACGGACAGAACACACTGAAGCTTTCTTT
>TRBD2|TRBV20-1|few|15|TRBJ2-3
CSARIAGANRDTQYF
TGCAGTGCTAGAATAGCGGGGGCCAACCGGGATACGCAGTATTTT
>TRBD2|TRBV4-2|-|16|TRBJ2-3
CASSVGLAGFTDTQYF
TGTGCCAGCAGCGTGGGACTAGCGGGGTTCACAGATACGCAGTATTTT